Given below is one TCR beta chain in context. Germline and genes: mouse. The read stops 1 residue short of the end of the CDR3; the missing end is completed from the germline J gene. The germline V gene encodes CDR1 KGHPV and CDR2 FQNQEV (reference sequence). V was shortened by 4 bases and J by 7 bases, with 13 bases between the two germline ends. There are 14 residues in the CDR3. These data belong to a study of tissue T cells after allogeneic stem cell transplantation. Some clones are missing from TCRdb's copy, which holds only in-frame ones; the method was immunoSEQ multiplex PCR. Altogether some 4,100 clones are present, 50% being singletons, with the ten largest covering approximately 6.3%. Time point defined: mouse harvest day 7 after allogeneic transplant. The graft held 10^6 splenic CD5+ T cells and 10^7 T-cell-depleted bone marrow cells.

The chain is built from TRBV26 and TRBJ1-4, with D tentatively TRBD1 (6 bases). The sample taken for sequencing was gut tissue. This clonotype was obtained from a female BALB/c mouse given C57BL/6 T cells with graft-versus-host disease after an allogeneic hematopoietic cell transplant. This chain's CDR3 is CASSQQGRSERLFF. The CDR3 bases that were read are TGTGCCAGCAGTCAACAGGGAAGGAGCGAAAGATTATTT.